The rows below give T cell receptor beta chains drawn from one sample of a study of blood T cells in healthy people across ages. TCRdb re-derived calls from the 5' RACE reads in MiXCR, one entry per CDR3 protein. The repertoire includes roughly 1.9 million distinct CDR3 sequences, roughly two fifths of them detected once, and 20% to 25% sits in the top ten. Sequenced: blood. All receptors derive from a human donor in good health. CDR3s include the opening cysteine and the closing phenylalanine or tryptophan. Fields, in order: J gene, V gene, D gene, clone size, CDR3 DNA, CDR3 protein. D genes are given only for firm matches. For some rows the clone size is stated as once, few or many, or as a class when expanded; others skip it.

>TRBJ2-7|TRBV20-1|NA|NA
TGCAGTGCTAGAAAGAATTCGGGTGGCGAGCAGTACTTC
CSARKNSGGEQYF
>TRBJ2-4|TRBV2|TRBD2|few
TGTGCCAGCAGTCCAGGACTAGCGGGGGCTGAGAACATTCAGTACTTC
CASSPGLAGAENIQYF
>TRBJ2-5|TRBV7-6|TRBD1|NA
TGTGCCAGCAGTTTGGGACAGGGGTATGAGACCCAGTACTTC
CASSLGQGYETQYF
>TRBJ1-4|TRBV20-1|NA|NA
TGCAGTGCTAGGACACCTGCAACTAATGAAAAACTGTTTTTT
CSARTPATNEKLFF
>TRBJ1-5|TRBV6-6|TRBD1|NA
TGTGCCAGCAGTTCGCTCCAGGGGGACCCTGATCAGCCCCAGCATTTT
CASSSLQGDPDQPQHF
>TRBJ1-1|TRBV10-3|TRBD1|few
TGTGCCATCACCCGGGACAGTGCCTACACTGAAGCTTTCTTT
CAITRDSAYTEAFF
>TRBJ2-7|TRBV20-1|NA|NA
TGCAGTGCCAGAACGGGCAGGTCCTACGAGCAGTACTTC
CSARTGRSYEQYF
>TRBJ2-3|TRBV5-1|NA|NA
TGCGCCAGCAGCTTGGCGACTAAAGGGGCGTTAGATACGCAGTATTTT
CASSLATKGALDTQYF
>TRBJ2-1|TRBV20-1|TRBD2|few
TGCAGTGCCCCCAAGCGGGGGGGCCGCAATGAGCAGTTCTTC
CSAPKRGGRNEQFF
>TRBJ1-2|TRBV19|NA|NA
TGTGCCAGTAGTATAAGCGTCGGTAGGAACTATGGCTACACCTTC
CASSISVGRNYGYTF
>TRBJ2-5|TRBV24-1|NA|few
TGTGCCACCAGTGGTGGGGGCGCGGGGGAGACCCAGTACTTC
CATSGGGAGETQYF
>TRBJ2-1|TRBV7-9|NA|NA
TGTGCCAGCAGTTCTTCTCAGGGGAACACAGTGAATGAGCAGTTCTTC
CASSSSQGNTVNEQFF
>TRBJ2-3|TRBV4-1|NA|few
TGCGCCAGCAGCCAAGTGGGAACGGTCGGCACAGATACGCAGTATTTT
CASSQVGTVGTDTQYF
>TRBJ2-7|TRBV10-3|TRBD2|few
TGTGCCATCAGTGCCGGCGGGGGAAGGGACGAGCAGTACTTC
CAISAGGGRDEQYF
>TRBJ2-2|TRBV25-1|NA|NA
TGTGCCAGCAGTGGCTCGAGAGGTTACACCGGGGAGCTGTTTTTT
CASSGSRGYTGELFF
>TRBJ1-2|TRBV10-3|TRBD1|NA
TGTGCCATCAGTGAGTCAGTGGGACAGTGGGATCACTATGGCTACACCTTC
CAISESVGQWDHYGYTF
>TRBJ2-1|TRBV7-9|TRBD1|NA
TGTGCCAGCAGCCCGGACAGGTTGTACTACAATGAGCAGTTCTTC
CASSPDRLYYNEQFF
>TRBJ2-5|TRBV28|NA|NA
TGTGCCAGCAGACAGTCACAAGAGACCCAGTACTTC
CASRQSQETQYF
>TRBJ2-3|TRBV7-2|NA|NA
TGTGCCAGCGCCCAGGGGACTACCCCGAGCACAGATACGCAGTATTTT
CASAQGTTPSTDTQYF
>TRBJ2-1|TRBV12-3/TRBV12-4|TRBD1|NA
TGTGCCACTTCGGACAGGGGATTTAAGAATGAGCAGTTCTTC
CATSDRGFKNEQFF
>TRBJ1-1|TRBV29-1|NA|NA
TGCAGCGTTGTGGGGACATCGACCATGAACACTGAAGCTTTCTTT
CSVVGTSTMNTEAFF
>TRBJ2-1|TRBV11-1|NA|few
TGTGCCAGCAGCTCCGGAGCCTACGAGCAGTTCTTC
CASSSGAYEQFF
>TRBJ1-5|TRBV18|NA|once
TGTGCCAGCTCTGCCAGGGGGCCCCAGCATTTT
CASSARGPQHF
>TRBJ1-2|TRBV18|TRBD1|NA
TGTGCCAGCTCACCCTGGGCAGGGGGCGCGGAGGGCTACACCTTC
CASSPWAGGAEGYTF
>TRBJ2-7|TRBV19|TRBD1|NA
TGTGCCAGTAGCTGGAACAGGGGGAACTACGAGCAGTACTTC
CASSWNRGNYEQYF
>TRBJ1-1|TRBV11-2|NA|NA
TGTGCCAGCAGCCCTCCGGGACATGGATTGAGCACTGAAGCTTTCTTT
CASSPPGHGLSTEAFF
>TRBJ2-7|TRBV5-1|NA|NA
TGCGCCTGCAGCTTAAGGGGGGTTACCTACGTGCAGTACTTC
CACSLRGVTYVQYF
>TRBJ1-1|TRBV7-2|NA|NA
TGTGCCAGCAGCTTCGGGGTCAGGGAGAACACTGAAGCTTTCTTT
CASSFGVRENTEAFF
>TRBJ2-7|TRBV10-3|NA|NA
TGTGCCATCAGTTTTGGGAGTGATACCTACGAGCAGTACTTC
CAISFGSDTYEQYF
>TRBJ2-7|TRBV29-1|TRBD1|few
TGCAGCGGAGGGACAGGGAGCTCCTACGAGCAGTACTTC
CSGGTGSSYEQYF
>TRBJ1-2|TRBV7-2|NA|NA
TGTGCCAGCAGCTTAAACAGAGTCAACTATGGCTACACCTTC
CASSLNRVNYGYTF
>TRBJ2-1|TRBV6-2/TRBV6-3|NA|NA
TGTGCCAGCAGTCCAGGGTACGACAATGAGCAGTTCTTC
CASSPGYDNEQFF
>TRBJ2-5|TRBV7-9|NA|NA
TGTACCAGCAGCCTACCGGCTAGTGGAGAGACCCAGTACTTC
CTSSLPASGETQYF
>TRBJ1-4|TRBV7-2|NA|NA
TGTGCCAGCAGCGCACAGGGAGGGACAACTAATGAAAAACTGTTTTTT
CASSAQGGTTNEKLFF
>TRBJ1-2|TRBV15|NA|few
TGTGCCACCAGCAGAGCTAACGGGCCGACCAGGGCTAACTATGGCTACACCTTC
CATSRANGPTRANYGYTF
>TRBJ1-6|TRBV12-3/TRBV12-4|NA|NA
TGTGCCAGCAGCCTCCGGGGGGGAGACTATTCACCCCTCCACTTT
CASSLRGGDYSPLHF
>TRBJ2-3|TRBV10-3|TRBD1|NA
TGTGCCATCAGACCGGGACAGGGGACCACAGATACGCAGTATTTT
CAIRPGQGTTDTQYF
>TRBJ1-6|TRBV2|TRBD1|NA
TGTGCCAGCAAGGGAGGGGGACAGAATTCACCCCTCCACTTT
CASKGGGQNSPLHF
>TRBJ2-3|TRBV12-5|NA|NA
TGTGCTAGTGGTTTGAGGGTAAGAGGGGGATGGAGTTCAGATACGCAGTATTTT
CASGLRVRGGWSSDTQYF
>TRBJ1-2|TRBV12-3/TRBV12-4|NA|few
TGTGCCAGCAGCACGACAGGTTTGGAGGACTACACCTTC
CASSTTGLEDYTF
>TRBJ1-1|TRBV29-1|TRBD1|few
TGCAGCGTTGAAGGTGGGACAGGGAACACTGAAGCTTTCTTT
CSVEGGTGNTEAFF
>TRBJ2-7|TRBV6-1|NA|NA
TGTGCCAGCAGTGTTCGGCACTACGAGCAGTACTTC
CASSVRHYEQYF
>TRBJ1-4|TRBV20-1|NA|NA
TGCAGTGCTAGAGTTGTCGGACAGGAAAAACTGTTTTTT
CSARVVGQEKLFF
>TRBJ2-4|TRBV9|TRBD2|NA
TGTGCCAGCAGCCCCGGACCGGGGAGGGAGCAGTACTTC
CASSPGPGREQYF
>TRBJ1-2|TRBV12-3/TRBV12-4|NA|NA
TGTGCCAGCAGCTTACTTATGACGGCTGGCTACACCTTC
CASSLLMTAGYTF
>TRBJ2-5|TRBV5-1|NA|few
TGCGCCAGCGGTAACCAGGGGTACCAAGAGACCCAGTACTTC
CASGNQGYQETQYF
>TRBJ1-5|TRBV4-3|NA|NA
TGCGCCAGCAGCCTAACCAGGGCTTGGGATCAGCCCCAGCATTTT
CASSLTRAWDQPQHF
>TRBJ1-4|TRBV7-2|NA|NA
TGTGCCAGCAGGGGAGACTCGATTAGACCTGAAAAACTGTTTTTT
CASRGDSIRPEKLFF
>TRBJ2-5|TRBV7-2|NA|many
TGTGCCAGCAGCTTAAGTGCGCCCAGGGGGGGGGAGACCCAGTACTTC
CASSLSAPRGGETQYF
>TRBJ2-7|TRBV11-2|NA|few
TGTGCCAGCAGCCCACAGGTTCCCCGGTTTTACGAGCAGTACTTC
CASSPQVPRFYEQYF
>TRBJ2-5|TRBV29-1|TRBD1|few
TGCAGCGCCTCCGCGCCGGACAGGGCGGCGGAGACCCAGTACTTC
CSASAPDRAAETQYF
>TRBJ1-2|TRBV12-3/TRBV12-4|NA|NA
TGTGCCAGCAGTACCCCGGGGGTGCGGTATGGCTACACCTTC
CASSTPGVRYGYTF
>TRBJ2-3|TRBV6-2/TRBV6-3|NA|NA
TGTGCCACCCATGACCCGGACAGCACAGATACGCAGTATTTT
CATHDPDSTDTQYF
>TRBJ1-2|TRBV6-6|TRBD1|NA
TGTGCCAGCAGTTCCCAGGGGGCCTATGGCTACACCTTC
CASSSQGAYGYTF
>TRBJ1-5|TRBV9|NA|NA
TGTGCCAGCAGCGTAGGACCGGAGGGCAATCAGCCCCAGCATTTT
CASSVGPEGNQPQHF
>TRBJ1-4|TRBV19|TRBD1|NA
TGTGCCAGTAGCCCCACAGGGGCGCCTGAAAAACTGTTTTTT
CASSPTGAPEKLFF
>TRBJ2-5|TRBV29-1|NA|many
TGCAGCGTTGAAGATCCCCAGTTCGAAGAGACCCAGTACTTC
CSVEDPQFEETQYF
>TRBJ1-5|TRBV12-3/TRBV12-4|TRBD1|NA
TGTGCCAGCAGTCTACCCCGGACAGGGGTAAGCAATCAGCCCCAGCATTTT
CASSLPRTGVSNQPQHF
>TRBJ2-7|TRBV7-2|TRBD1|few
TGTGCCAGCAGTGTAAGACAGGGGTTCTACGAGCAGTACTTC
CASSVRQGFYEQYF